This section outlines one T cell receptor (beta chain) sequence together with its context. This entry belongs to a study of shared clonotypes between healthy human individuals. The data were produced by immunoSEQ multiplex PCR, yet TCRdb's version contains in-frame clones alone and is incomplete. This table has some 1 million clones, 70% to 80% appearing once. This CDR3 has 14 residues. The V gene lost 0 bases and the J gene lost 7 bases, with 11 bases spanning the gap. Germline V gene data show CDR1 as SGDLS and CDR2 as YYNGEE. The chain couples TRBV9 to TRBJ1-5; maybe TRBD1 (6 bases). The sequenced sample consisted of memory CD4+ T cells sorted from blood. The subset here: CD45RA-negative fraction. The receptor was isolated from a man aged 18 to 29 in good health. Here the CDR3 DNA reads TGTGCCAGCAGCGTAGGGGGGGCCGGGCAGCCCCAGCATTTT. Its translation: CASSVGGAGQPQHF.